This TCR beta chain was profiled in a study of cytomegalovirus exposure and HLA in healthy donors. Findings of the study overall: For most TCR sequences rarity was the rule, although some public TCRs occurred in many donors. As a later analysis revealed, most CMV-associated TCR beta chains appeared HLA-restricted. Testing in vitro showed a few CMV-associated chains specific for CMV antigens.

Vbeta (60) and Jbeta (13) primers were used in the PCR. The protocol was immunoSEQ multiplex PCR, while the TCRdb copy is restricted to in-frame clones and leaves out a portion. The data show around 90,000 clones, with roughly four fifths seen just once and 3.5% to 4% held by the top ten. The CDR3 runs 14 residues. V was clipped by 2 bases and J by 4 bases, with 9 bases between them. In germline, CDR1 is SGHNT, CDR2 YYREEE (reference sequence). Worth noting for this clone: Its antigen is not identified.

This receptor was taken from a man aged 45-60 years in good health and CMV-seronegative. Specimen: PBMCs. The V call is TRBV5-4, the J call TRBJ2-2; D is ambiguous. In nucleotides, the CDR3 is TGTGCCAGCAGCTTTTCAGGATCCACCGGGGAGCTGTTTTTT. Translating gives CASSFSGSTGELFF.